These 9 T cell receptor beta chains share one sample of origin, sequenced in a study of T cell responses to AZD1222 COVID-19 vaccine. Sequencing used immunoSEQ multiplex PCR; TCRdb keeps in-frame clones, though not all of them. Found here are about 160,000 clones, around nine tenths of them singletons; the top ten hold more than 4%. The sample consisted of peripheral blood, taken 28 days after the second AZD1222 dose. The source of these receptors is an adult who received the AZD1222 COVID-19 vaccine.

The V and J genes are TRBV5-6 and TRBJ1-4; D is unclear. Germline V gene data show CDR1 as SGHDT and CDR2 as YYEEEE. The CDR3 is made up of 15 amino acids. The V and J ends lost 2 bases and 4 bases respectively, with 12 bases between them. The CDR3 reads CASSFWRPNNEKLFF. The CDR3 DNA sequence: TGTGCCAGCAGCTTCTGGAGGCCGAATAATGAAAAACTGTTTTTT.

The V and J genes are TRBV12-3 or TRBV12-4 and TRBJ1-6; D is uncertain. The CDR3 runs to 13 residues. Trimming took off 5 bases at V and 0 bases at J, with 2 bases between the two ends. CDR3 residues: CASSPSYNSPLHF. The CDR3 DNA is TGTGCCAGCAGTCCCTCCTATAATTCACCCCTCCACTTT.

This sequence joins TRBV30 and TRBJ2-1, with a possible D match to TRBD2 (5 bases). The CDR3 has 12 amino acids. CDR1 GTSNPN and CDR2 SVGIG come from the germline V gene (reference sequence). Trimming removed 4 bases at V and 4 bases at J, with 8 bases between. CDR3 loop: CAWIGSYNEQFF. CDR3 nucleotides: TGTGCCTGGATAGGGAGTTACAATGAGCAGTTCTTC.

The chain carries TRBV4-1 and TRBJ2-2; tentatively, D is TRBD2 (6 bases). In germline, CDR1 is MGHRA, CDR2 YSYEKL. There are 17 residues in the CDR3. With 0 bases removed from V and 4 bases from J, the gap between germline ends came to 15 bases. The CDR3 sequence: CASSQEAGLRRTGELFF. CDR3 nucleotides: TGCGCCAGCAGCCAAGAGGCCGGACTACGACGCACCGGGGAGCTGTTTTTT.

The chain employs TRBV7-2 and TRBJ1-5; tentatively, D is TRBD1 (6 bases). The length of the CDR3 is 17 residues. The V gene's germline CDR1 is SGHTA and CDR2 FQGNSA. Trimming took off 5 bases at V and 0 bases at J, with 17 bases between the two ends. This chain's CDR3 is CASSRRTALYSNQPQHF. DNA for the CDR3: TGTGCCAGCAGCAGACGGACAGCCCTGTATAGCAATCAGCCCCAGCATTTT.

The CDR3 bases are TGTGCCAGCACTCCACGGACGGGTCAGCCCCAGCATTTT. It encodes CASTPRTGQPQHF. V usage is TRBV6-6 and J usage is TRBJ1-5; D gene unclear. The CDR3 loop spans 13 amino acids. V lost 7 bases to trimming and J lost 6 bases, with 13 bases between them. Per the germline V gene, CDR1 is MNHNY and CDR2 is SVGAGI (reference sequence).

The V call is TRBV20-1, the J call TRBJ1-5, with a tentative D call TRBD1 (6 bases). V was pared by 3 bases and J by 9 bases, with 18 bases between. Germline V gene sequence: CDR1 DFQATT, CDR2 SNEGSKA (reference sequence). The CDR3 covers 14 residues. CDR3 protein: CSASKQGVVGPQHF. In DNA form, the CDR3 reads TGCAGTGCTAGTAAACAGGGCGTTGTTGGGCCCCAGCATTTT.

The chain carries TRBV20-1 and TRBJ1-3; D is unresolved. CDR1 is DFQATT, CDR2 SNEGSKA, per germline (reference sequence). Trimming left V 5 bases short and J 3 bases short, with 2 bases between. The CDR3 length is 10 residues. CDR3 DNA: TGCAGTGCTCATGGAAACACCATATATTTT. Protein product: CSAHGNTIYF.

The CDR3 loop is CSAQTRGGYTF. The CDR3 DNA follows: TGCAGTGCTCAGACTAGGGGCGGCTACACCTTC. V usage is TRBV20-1 and J usage is TRBJ1-2, with D perhaps TRBD1 (5 bases). This CDR3 has 11 residues. Trimming took off 5 bases at V and 8 bases at J, with 12 bases between the two ends. The germline V gene encodes CDR1 DFQATT and CDR2 SNEGSKA (reference sequence).